This TCR beta chain was captured in a study of response to subunit inactivated influenza vaccine. Regarding the study as a whole: Only a handful of new T cells, the authors suggested, are recruited with each seasonal influenza vaccination.

In its sample, this clonotype was seen many times. Its antigen is not identified. MiXCR, applied by TCRdb to the RT-PCR reads, yields one record per CDR3 protein. The sample lists some 500,000 distinct CDR3 sequences, approximately 12% occurring once. Germline values: CDR1 LGHNA, CDR2 YNFKEQ. The CDR3 consists of 13 residues. The V end lost 0 bases, the J end lost 3 bases, and 6 bases lay between the germline ends. The source material was PBMCs from blood, sampled around seven weeks after vaccination. This chain connects TRBV4-2 to TRBJ2-7; the D is unclear. This TCR derives from a man over 45 who received an inactivated influenza vaccine. DNA for the CDR3: TGTGCCAGCAGCCAAGATGGAATCTACGAGCAGTACTTC. It specifies CASSQDGIYEQYF.